The T cell receptor beta chain under discussion was sequenced for a study of preoperative IRX-2 immunotherapy in early breast cancer. Using immunoSEQ multiplex PCR, the repertoire was profiled, and TCRdb retains in-frame clones only, with some absent. This sample has about 32,000 clones, with under 85% found just once. Stated treatment: preoperative locoregional IRX-2 cytokine immunotherapy. Patients received preoperative, locoregional IRX-2 cytokine immunotherapy in a phase Ib study. In germline, CDR1 is KGHSH, CDR2 LQKENI. With 2 bases removed from V and 0 bases from J, the gap between germline ends came to 16 bases. The CDR3 sequence is 17 residues long.

The sequence came from a human donor with breast cancer. The chain employs TRBV18 and TRBJ1-1; a possible D gene is TRBD1 (6 bases). The specimen comprised lymph node tissue, sampled from a patient treated with IRX-2 immunotherapy. In DNA form, the CDR3 reads TGTGCCAGCTCACCAAAGATGACAGGCACCATGAACACTGAAGCTTTCTTT. Encoded protein: CASSPKMTGTMNTEAFF.